This TCR beta chain was found in a study of blood T cell repertoires in COVID-19. Data came from immunoSEQ multiplex PCR; TCRdb stores just in-frame clones and leaves some out. The top ten hold approximately 1.3% of the sample, which has 90,000 to 120,000 clones, around 90% seen once. The CDR3 has 14 amino acids. Germline trimming cut 8 bases from V and 6 bases from J; bases unmatched to any gene: 12. Germline-derived CDR1 and CDR2 are SGHTA and FQGNSA. The source material was peripheral blood. This receptor was identified in a woman in her thirties with acute or convalescent COVID-19. V usage is TRBV7-2 and J usage is TRBJ2-7; 8 bases fit TRBD2. CDR3 DNA: TGTGCCAGCGCTCCCGGGAGCGGGAGCCTCGAGCAGTACTTC. Its protein product is CASAPGSGSLEQYF.